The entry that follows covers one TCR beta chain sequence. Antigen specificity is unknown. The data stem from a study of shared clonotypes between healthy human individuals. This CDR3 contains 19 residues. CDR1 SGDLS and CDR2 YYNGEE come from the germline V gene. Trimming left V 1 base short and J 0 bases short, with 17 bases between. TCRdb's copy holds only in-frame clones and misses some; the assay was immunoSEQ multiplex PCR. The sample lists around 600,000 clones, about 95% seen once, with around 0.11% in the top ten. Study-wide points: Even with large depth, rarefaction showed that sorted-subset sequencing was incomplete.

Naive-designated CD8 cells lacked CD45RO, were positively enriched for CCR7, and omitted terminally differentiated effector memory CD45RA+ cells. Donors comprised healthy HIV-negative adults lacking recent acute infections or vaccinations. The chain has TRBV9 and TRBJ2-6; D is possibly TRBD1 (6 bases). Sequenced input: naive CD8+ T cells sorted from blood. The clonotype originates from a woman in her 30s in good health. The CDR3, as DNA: TGTGCCAGCAGCGTATCCCCGACAGGTGGAAGCTCTGGGGCCAACGTCCTGACTTTC. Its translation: CASSVSPTGGSSGANVLTF. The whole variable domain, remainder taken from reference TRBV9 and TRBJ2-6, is DSGVTQTPKHLITATGQRVTLRCSPRSGDLSVYWYQQSLDQGLQFLIQYYNGEERAKGNILERFSAQQFPDLHSELNLSSLELGDSALYFCASSVSPTGGSSGANVLTFGAGSRLTVL.